What follows is one TCR beta chain and its context. This record belongs to a study of cytomegalovirus exposure and HLA in healthy donors. CDR3 length: 16 residues. V was cut by 4 bases and J by 5 bases, with 20 bases left in between. CDR1 and CDR2 from the germline V gene are LNHDA and SQIVND (reference sequence). Primers for the PCR totalled 60 Vbeta and 13 Jbeta. Sequencing was performed with immunoSEQ multiplex PCR; in TCRdb, only in-frame clones are kept and a portion is missing. The sample consists of about 94,000 clones, more than 60% of them appearing once. This TCR derives from a man aged 25 to 40 in good health and CMV-seronegative. The sequenced sample was PBMCs. The chain joins TRBV19 to TRBJ2-5; a weak D match, TRBD1 (5 bases). The CDR3 DNA sequence: TGTGCCAGTAGTAAGACAGTTTCCGGACCGAGGGAGACCCAGTACTTC. Amino acid sequence: CASSKTVSGPRETQYF.